The 9 T cell receptor beta chains listed next were all sequenced from one sample in a study of shared clonotypes between healthy human individuals (dated by TCRdb to the early 2020s). Receptor amplification or capture employed the immunoSEQ multiplex PCR assay. Drawn from immuneACCESS, this table holds only the in-frame rearrangements with V and J called that TCRdb kept. Clones are partly lost; checked studies trace under half to an unresolved V gene and leave the rest unexplained. This sample gives about 2,200,000 clones in total; roughly 91% of them show up just once. The ten largest make up 1.5% to 2% of the sample. CD8 naive samples were obtained by positive selection for CCR7 among CD45RO-negative cells, yielding a CD45RA+CCR7+ population from which TemRA cells were excluded. The sequencing input was naive CD8+ T cells from PBMCs. The cell subset or site label of this sample denotes: CD45RA+CCR7+. All receptors derive from a man younger than 35 in good health. Some clones in this sample may be carry-over from other donors' samples.

As concerns this clone: The same CDR3 can be traced to other DNA sequences in this sample. The chain couples TRBV20-1 to TRBJ1-2; no definite D call. Trimming cost V 0 bases and J 4 bases, with 0 bases left between them. Germline lookup yields CDR1 DFQATT and CDR2 SNEGSKA (reference sequence). The CDR3 sequence is 10 residues long. The CDR3 protein is CSARDYGYTF. The CDR3, as DNA: TGCAGTGCTAGAGACTATGGCTACACCTTC.

The J gene is TRBJ2-7, the V gene TRBV6-5; 7 bases map to TRBD1. Germline CDR1 and CDR2: MNHEY and SVGAGI. There are 13 residues in the CDR3. The junction had 13 bases not matched to a gene; V was cut back by 6 bases and J by 11 bases. The CDR3 is CASSLKNRDSKYF. CDR3 in DNA: TGTGCCAGCAGCCTTAAGAACCGGGACAGTAAGTACTTC.

The CDR3 coding sequence is TGTGCCAGTAGGCCGGGACAGGCCACTGAAGCTTTCTTT. Its protein is CASRPGQATEAFF. The V call is TRBV19, the J call TRBJ1-1, with TRBD1 identical over 8 bases. Germline CDR1 reads LNHDA; CDR2 reads SQIVND (reference sequence). V trimming: 6 bases; J trimming: 4 bases; junction bases outside the gene matches: 4. The CDR3 extends over 13 amino acids. Based on the CDR3 plus reference TRBV19 and TRBJ1-1, the full variable domain is DGGITQSPKYLFRKEGQNVTLSCEQNLNHDAMYWYRQDPGQGLRLIYYSQIVNDFQKGDIAEGYSVSREKKESFPLTVTSAQKNPTAFYLCASRPGQATEAFFGQGTRLTVV.

The genes are TRBV7-2 and TRBJ1-2; tentatively, D is TRBD1 (6 bases). The CDR3 extends over 17 amino acids. With 5 bases removed from V and 4 bases from J, the gap between germline ends came to 23 bases. In germline, CDR1 is SGHTA, CDR2 FQGNSA. The DNA for the CDR3 is TGTGCCAGCAGCCAATACCCTCGGGGGGCGGAGGGCTATGGCTACACCTTC. Encoded protein: CASSQYPRGAEGYGYTF.

The CDR3 here is CASSLRSPGSYEGGYTF. CDR3 in DNA: TGTGCCAGCAGTTTGCGGTCTCCCGGCTCTTATGAGGGTGGCTACACCTTC. The chain has TRBV27 and TRBJ1-2; D is unresolved. This CDR3 has 17 residues. Per the germline V gene, CDR1 is MNHEY and CDR2 is SMNVEV (reference sequence). Trimming left V 3 bases short and J 7 bases short, with 24 bases between.

V gene TRBV25-1 combines with J gene TRBJ2-3; D is ambiguous. Germline V gives CDR1 MGHDK, CDR2 SYGVNS. Between the trimmed V and J ends, which lost 5 bases and 5 bases, there was a span of 20 bases. This CDR3 comprises 16 residues. The CDR3 DNA follows: TGTGCCAGCAGTCGCTCCGGACCAACCCCCCGAGATACGCAGTATTTT. It yields the protein CASSRSGPTPRDTQYF.

The V gene is TRBV19, the J gene TRBJ2-1; D is uncertain. The germline V and J ends were trimmed by 9 bases and 4 bases, with 7 bases remaining between them. The CDR3 is 11 amino acids. Germline V gene sequence: CDR1 LNHDA, CDR2 SQIVND (reference sequence). The CDR3 DNA is TGTGCCAGCCCCTCGTACAATGAGCAGTTCTTC. Amino acid sequence: CASPSYNEQFF.

About this clone itself: The same CDR3 is also encoded by other DNA sequences in this sample. V gene TRBV27 combines with J gene TRBJ2-3, with D uncertain. The CDR3 runs 13 residues. Germline V gene sequence: CDR1 MNHEY, CDR2 SMNVEV (reference sequence). Trimming cost V 5 bases and J 0 bases, with 6 bases left between them. This CDR3 reads CASSPPSTDTQYF. CDR3 DNA sequence: TGTGCCAGCAGTCCACCTAGCACAGATACGCAGTATTTT.

The chain carries TRBV27 and TRBJ2-7; D remains ambiguous. This CDR3 is 15 amino acids long. The germline CDR1 and CDR2 sequences are MNHEY and SMNVEV (reference sequence). The germline V and J ends were trimmed by 0 bases and 0 bases, with 9 bases remaining between them. The CDR3 loop is CASSLSPDPSYEQYF. CDR3 DNA: TGTGCCAGCAGTTTATCTCCCGACCCCTCCTACGAGCAGTACTTC.